One T cell receptor (beta chain) is described in this entry. Antigen: not known. The entry originates in a study of T cells in Graves' hyperthyroidism and ophthalmopathy. General observations from the study: A model built on 13 V-J features separated ophthalmopathy from stable hyperthyroidism. Also found in blood were most expanded thyroid clonotypes above 0.001.

Researchers took RNA transcripts and amplified the TCR beta CDR3 regions from them. TCR CDR3 regions were first amplified by RT-PCR with HTBI primers. TCRdb recomputed calls from the multiplex PCR reads with MiXCR, one row per CDR3 protein. The sample includes 35,000 or so distinct CDR3 sequences, 52% seen only once; the top ten take roughly 15%. V was shortened by 1 base and J by 7 bases, with 15 bases between the two germline ends. The CDR3 has 15 residues. CDR1 and CDR2 (germline): MNHEY, SVGAGI. The specimen sequenced was blood. This receptor was identified in a man between 35 and 55 years old with Graves' ophthalmopathy. This rearrangement joins TRBV6-5 to TRBJ2-3; D may be TRBD1 or TRBD2 (6 bases each). The CDR3, as DNA: TGTGCCAGCAGTTACTGGGGATCGGGGGCGAATACGCAGTATTTT. Translated: CASSYWGSGANTQYF.